A selection of T cell receptor beta chains follows, all from one sample in a study of blood T cell repertoires in COVID-19. Measured with immunoSEQ multiplex PCR; TCRdb has only the in-frame clones, and not every one. This sample has around 78,000 clones, with approximately 84% found just once. Sequencing used peripheral blood. All receptors come from a man aged 65 to 79 with active or convalescent COVID-19. The CDR3 runs from the conserved cysteine through the conserved F or W. The D gene is left open where the match is weak. Not all rows give a size; the values are once, few, many and, for expanded clones, a class.

TRBV25-1	NA	NA	TRBJ2-7	CASSERRSFSYEQYF	TGTGCCAGCAGTGAAAGGCGGAGCTTCTCCTACGAGCAGTACTTC
TRBV6-6	TRBD1	once	TRBJ2-7	CASSPRGRTGSSYEQYF	TGTGCCAGCAGTCCGAGGGGACGGACAGGGAGCTCCTACGAGCAGTACTTC
TRBV3-1/TRBV3-2	NA	NA	TRBJ2-5	CASSQGGAGETQYF	TGTGCCAGCAGCCAAGGGGGAGCGGGTGAGACCCAGTACTTC
TRBV28	NA	NA	TRBJ1-5	CASSSEQGVRNQPQHF	TGTGCCAGCAGTTCCGAACAGGGCGTTCGCAATCAGCCCCAGCATTTT
TRBV11-2	TRBD1	few	TRBJ2-7	CASRYTGGSEQYF	TGTGCCAGCAGGTACACAGGGGGCTCGGAGCAGTACTTC
TRBV5-1	NA	NA	TRBJ1-4	CASSLSGEKLFF	TGCGCCAGCAGCTTGTCGGGGGAAAAACTGTTTTTT
TRBV7-9	TRBD1	NA	TRBJ1-1	CASSLGQGNAEAFF	TGTGCCAGCAGCCTGGGACAGGGGAACGCTGAAGCTTTCTTT
TRBV3-1/TRBV3-2	TRBD1	NA	TRBJ2-7	CASSQGRGQGLVEQYF	TGTGCCAGCAGCCAAGGCCGGGGACAGGGACTCGTCGAGCAGTACTTC
TRBV2	TRBD1	NA	TRBJ1-2	CASTLRGQGVLGDGYTF	TGTGCCAGCACCCTACGGGGACAGGGGGTGCTAGGGGATGGCTACACCTTC
TRBV6-5	TRBD1	NA	TRBJ1-6	CASSWTGGNSPLHF	TGTGCCAGCAGTTGGACAGGGGGAAATTCACCCCTCCACTTT
TRBV2	TRBD2	NA	TRBJ2-1	CASLTSGPSSYNEQFF	TGTGCCAGCCTGACTAGCGGGCCAAGCTCCTACAATGAGCAGTTCTTC
TRBV9	TRBD1	NA	TRBJ2-3	CASSVDRGGTDTQYF	TGTGCCAGCAGCGTAGACAGGGGCGGCACAGATACGCAGTATTTT
TRBV18	TRBD1	NA	TRBJ1-5	CASSLWTGGNQPQHF	TGTGCCAGCTCACTCTGGACAGGGGGCAATCAGCCCCAGCATTTT
TRBV3-1/TRBV3-2	TRBD1	NA	TRBJ1-2	CASSQADRGGYGYTF	TGTGCCAGCAGCCAAGCGGACAGGGGAGGCTATGGCTACACCTTC
TRBV2	NA	NA	TRBJ1-5	CASSEAGGNQPQHF	TGTGCCAGCAGTGAAGCCGGAGGGAATCAGCCCCAGCATTTT
TRBV11-2	NA	NA	TRBJ1-2	CASSLVSANGYTF	TGTGCCAGCAGCTTAGTCTCAGCGAATGGCTACACCTTC
TRBV28	TRBD1	once	TRBJ1-2	CASRAGTGDYGYTF	TGTGCCAGCAGGGCCGGGACAGGGGACTATGGCTACACCTTC
TRBV1	NA	NA	TRBJ2-1	CTSAPKSSYNEQFF	TGCACCAGCGCCCCCAAGAGCTCCTACAATGAGCAGTTCTTC
TRBV19	NA	NA	TRBJ2-3	CASSTLPGDTQYF	TGTGCCAGTAGTACACTCCCCGGGGATACGCAGTATTTT
TRBV7-2	TRBD1	once	TRBJ2-7	CASSSDRGRLEQYF	TGTGCCAGCAGCTCTGACAGGGGGCGGTTGGAGCAGTACTTC
TRBV18	TRBD2	few	TRBJ2-7	CASSPLTSGIGYEQYF	TGTGCCAGCTCACCTCTTACTAGCGGGATCGGGTACGAGCAGTACTTC
TRBV20-1	NA	NA	TRBJ1-6	CSASKGDSPLHF	TGCAGTGCTAGTAAAGGGGATTCACCCCTCCACTTT
TRBV7-9	NA	NA	TRBJ2-2	CASSSSTGELFF	TGTGCCAGCAGCTCGAGTACCGGGGAGCTGTTTTTT
TRBV2	NA	NA	TRBJ1-3	CASTGSGNTIYF	TGTGCCAGTACAGGATCTGGAAACACCATATATTTT
TRBV24-1	NA	NA	TRBJ2-2	CATSDTDYRRNTGELFF	TGTGCCACCAGTGATACGGACTACCGGAGGAACACCGGGGAGCTGTTTTTT
TRBV2	TRBD2	NA	TRBJ2-3	CASSVLAGGTDTQYF	TGTGCCAGCAGTGTACTAGCGGGAGGGACAGATACGCAGTATTTT
TRBV9	NA	NA	TRBJ1-4	CASSGSVSEKLFF	TGTGCCAGCAGCGGGTCGGTGTCGGAAAAACTGTTTTTT
TRBV27	NA	NA	TRBJ1-6	CASSLRGYNSPLHF	TGTGCCAGCAGTTTAAGGGGCTATAATTCACCCCTCCACTTT
TRBV18	NA	once	TRBJ1-1	CASSPPNQGSEAFF	TGTGCCAGCTCACCACCGAACCAGGGATCTGAAGCTTTCTTT
TRBV2	TRBD1	few	TRBJ1-6	CASSGQGHNSPLHF	TGTGCCAGCAGCGGACAGGGGCATAATTCACCCCTCCACTTT
TRBV11-1	NA	NA	TRBJ2-5	CASSTGVQETQYF	TGTGCCAGCAGCACCGGGGTCCAAGAGACCCAGTACTTC
TRBV14	NA	NA	TRBJ2-3	CASTKLTSTDTQYF	TGTGCCAGCACCAAATTAACTAGCACAGATACGCAGTATTTT
TRBV7-2	NA	NA	TRBJ1-1	CASSLGGETTEAFF	TGTGCCAGCAGCTTAGGGGGGGAGACCACTGAAGCTTTCTTT
TRBV3-1/TRBV3-2	NA	few	TRBJ2-1	CASSPSLGDEQFF	TGTGCCAGCAGCCCTTCCCTAGGCGATGAGCAGTTCTTC
TRBV11-3	NA	once	TRBJ1-1	CASSLTAFGTEAFF	TGTGCCAGCAGCTTGACAGCATTCGGGACTGAAGCTTTCTTT